The 31 T cell receptor beta chains given below trace back to one sample, sequenced in a study of Graves' ophthalmopathy and Graves' hyperthyroidism. RNA transcripts were the source from which TCR beta CDR3 regions were amplified. RT-PCR in the first round used HTBI primers; a second-round multiplex PCR followed. Using its own MiXCR run on the multiplex PCR reads, TCRdb lists one record per CDR3 protein. The table has roughly 410,000 distinct CDR3 sequences, 15% to 17% seen once. Sequencing was performed on peripheral blood. These receptors all stem from a woman between 18 and 30 years old with stable Graves' hyperthyroidism.

Many counts were recorded for this clonotype. The V gene is TRBV6-5, the J gene TRBJ1-5; D might be TRBD1 (5 bases). The CDR3 contains 17 residues. CDR1 is MNHEY, CDR2 SVGAGI, per germline. Trimming took 0 bases from V and 0 from J, leaving 12 bases between them. The CDR3 DNA follows: TGTGCCAGCAGTTACTCGCAGGGCCCCCATAGCAATCAGCCCCAGCATTTT. Amino acids: CASSYSQGPHSNQPQHF.

This clonotype was observed many times. The chain combines TRBV27 with TRBJ1-2; D may be TRBD1 (5 bases). This CDR3 spans 16 amino acids. Germline CDR1 is MNHEY and CDR2 is SMNVEV (reference sequence). V dropped 4 bases and J dropped 10 bases, with 25 bases sitting between them. CDR3 nucleotides: TGTGCCAGCAGTTCTCCCTGGGGCAGGGTGGTCCACTCCTACACCTTC. It specifies CASSSPWGRVVHSYTF.

This clonotype was picked up many times. V is TRBV24-1 and J is TRBJ2-3; 7 bases align to TRBD1. The CDR3 runs 17 residues. Trimming took 3 bases from V and 0 from J; bases not matched to a gene: 8. Per the germline V gene, CDR1 is KGHDR and CDR2 is SFDVKD. The CDR3: CATSDTGDGTSTDTQYF. Here the CDR3 DNA reads TGTGCCACCAGTGATACAGGGGACGGAACTAGCACAGATACGCAGTATTTT.

At least ten counts were recorded for this clonotype. The chain recombines TRBV6-1 with TRBJ1-2; D ambiguous. V was cut by 8 bases and J by 4 bases, with 8 bases left in between. The CDR3 has 11 amino acids. The V gene's germline CDR1 is MNHNS and CDR2 SASEGT. Here the CDR3 DNA reads TGTGCCAGCCAGGAATCCTATGGCTACACCTTC. This codes for CASQESYGYTF.

A word on this clonotype: A much larger clone lies a single base off, so this may be a read error. The CDR3 loop is CACSLGAAFYEQYF. For the CDR3, the DNA is TGTGCCTGCAGCTTAGGGGCGGCTTTCTACGAGCAGTACTTC. The rearrangement uses TRBV13 and TRBJ2-7; D is perhaps TRBD1 (5 bases). CDR1 and CDR2 (germline): PRHDT, FYEKMQ (reference sequence). This CDR3 comprises 14 residues.

The sample holds a few counts of this clonotype. This could be a read error, since a much larger clone is one nucleotide away. The CDR3 region has the DNA TGTGCTAGTGGTTTGGCACGGACATTGAACACCGGGGAGCTGTTGTTT. The encoded protein is CASGLARTLNTGELLF. The chain recombines TRBV12-5 with TRBJ2-2; perhaps D is TRBD1 or TRBD2 (5 bases each). Germline CDR1 is LGHNT and CDR2 is FRNRAP. This CDR3 is 16 amino acids long. Combining the CDR3 with reference TRBV12-5 and TRBJ2-2 gives the whole variable domain DARVTQTPRHKVTEMGQEVTMRCQPILGHNTVFWYRQTMMQGLELLAYFRNRAPLDDSGMPKDRFSAEMPDATLATLKIQPSEPRDSAVYFCASGLARTLNTGELLFGEGSRLTVL.

V usage is TRBV12-3 or TRBV12-4 and J usage is TRBJ1-5; maybe TRBD1 (6 bases). This CDR3 contains 15 residues. The V end lost 6 bases, the J end lost 4 bases, and 16 bases lay between the germline ends. CDR3 sequence reads: CASRRDNSPNQPQHF. The CDR3, as DNA: TGTGCCAGCAGGCGGGACAACTCACCAAATCAGCCCCAGCATTTT.

This clonotype was counted ten times or more. This rearrangement joins TRBV3-1 to TRBJ1-2; TRBD1 aligns across 7 bases. The CDR3 sequence is 13 residues long. V gave up 2 bases and J gave up 7 bases; unmatched junction bases: 4. CDR1 LGHDT and CDR2 YNNKEL come from the germline V gene (reference sequence). CDR3 nucleotides: TGTGCCAGCAGCCAACAGGGGGGACTTGGCTACACCTTC. Translating it yields CASSQQGGLGYTF. Based on the CDR3 plus reference TRBV3-1 and TRBJ1-2, the full variable domain is DTAVSQTPKYLVTQMGNDKSIKCEQNLGHDTMYWYKQDSKKFLKIMFSYNNKELIINETVPNRFSPKSPDKAHLNLHINSLELGDSAVYFCASSQQGGLGYTFGSGTRLTVV.

This clonotype was seen ten or more times. The chain links TRBV2 to TRBJ2-7; 8 bases map to TRBD1. After removal of 5 bases from V and 5 bases from J, the junction contained 11 bases not matched to a gene. The CDR3 is 15 residues long. In germline, CDR1 is SNHLY, CDR2 FYNNEI. The CDR3 DNA reads as TGTGCCAGCAGTCTCATGGACAGGGAGGAGGACGAGCAGTACTTC. Translated: CASSLMDREEDEQYF.

Details on this clonotype: It may be a read error: a sequence one base away is much more abundant. The rearrangement uses TRBV7-2 and TRBJ1-2, with 7 bases fitting TRBD1. Germline V gives CDR1 SGHTA, CDR2 FQGNSA. The CDR3 sequence is 12 residues long. The CDR3: CAGRWDSGGYTF. The CDR3 DNA is TGTGCCGGCAGGTGGGACAGCGGTGGCTACACCTTC.

This clonotype was seen repeatedly, ten times or more. The rearrangement uses TRBV14 and TRBJ2-7; weak D call: TRBD1 (7 bases). This CDR3 comprises 16 residues. Germline CDR1 SGHDN, CDR2 FVKESK. Between the trimmed V and J ends, which lost 4 bases and 3 bases, there was a span of 19 bases. The CDR3 DNA follows: TGTGCCAGCAGCCGACCATTGGGGGGACAGCGCTACGAGCAGTACTTC. It specifies CASSRPLGGQRYEQYF.

This clonotype was seen repeatedly, ten times or more. CDR3 loop: CASTLDTGLYNSPLHF. CDR3 DNA sequence: TGCGCCAGCACCCTGGACACAGGGCTCTATAATTCACCCCTCCACTTT. This rearrangement joins TRBV4-1 to TRBJ1-6, with a weak D call TRBD1 (6 bases). The CDR3 is 16 amino acids. Germline V gene data show CDR1 as MGHRA and CDR2 as YSYEKL. Trimming removed 7 bases from V and 3 bases from J, with 16 bases in between.

This clonotype occurred many times. The rearrangement links TRBV7-2 to TRBJ2-7; tentatively, D is TRBD1 (6 bases). With 1 base removed from V and 5 bases from J, the gap between germline ends came to 9 bases. This CDR3 is 13 amino acids long. Germline V CDR1 and CDR2: SGHTA, FQGNSA. For the CDR3, the DNA is TGTGCCAGCAGCTTAGACAGGGCAGACGAGCAGTACTTC. Amino acids: CASSLDRADEQYF.

At least ten counts were recorded for this clonotype. The DNA for the CDR3 is TGTGCCAGCAGTATCAGCGGGGGGATCTCTGGGGCCAACGTCCTGACTTTC. Its translation: CASSISGGISGANVLTF. The rearrangement uses TRBV12-3 or TRBV12-4 and TRBJ2-6, with TRBD2 matching over 9 bases. Trimming took 5 bases from V and 0 from J; bases not matched to a gene: 5. The CDR3 totals 17 residues.

This clonotype was found many times. This sequence joins TRBV24-1 and TRBJ1-2; D is uncertain. The CDR3 totals 14 residues. V was pared by 2 bases and J by 5 bases, with 11 bases between. CDR1 is KGHDR, CDR2 SFDVKD, per germline. As DNA, the CDR3 is TGTGCCACCAGTGATTCTACAGCTTGGTATGGCTACACCTTC. It specifies CATSDSTAWYGYTF.

V usage is TRBV27 and J usage is TRBJ1-1; 7 bases align to TRBD1. The V gene end was trimmed by 8 bases and the J gene end by 4 bases; junction bases not matched to a gene: 25. In germline, CDR1 is MNHEY, CDR2 SMNVEV (reference sequence). The CDR3 is made up of 19 amino acids. The CDR3 is CASGRLPGGALLRATEAFF. The DNA of the CDR3 is TGTGCCAGCGGCCGATTGCCAGGGGGGGCCTTACTCCGGGCCACTGAAGCTTTCTTT.

At least ten counts were recorded for this clonotype. This chain links TRBV11-1 with TRBJ2-7, with D unclear. Germline-derived CDR1 and CDR2 are SGHAT and FQDESV (reference sequence). CDR3 length equals 13 residues. The V end lost 8 bases, the J end lost 5 bases, and 16 bases lay between the germline ends. The CDR3 region is CASALSPPDEQYF. Written as DNA, the CDR3 is TGTGCCAGCGCCTTGTCCCCGCCTGACGAGCAGTACTTC.

In this sample, this clonotype turned up many times. The CDR3 sequence: CASSLLSIHEQYF. The CDR3 DNA reads as TGCGCCAGCAGCTTGCTCAGCATCCACGAGCAGTACTTC. V is TRBV5-1 and J is TRBJ2-7; no reliable D call. The germline V gene has CDR1 SGHRS and CDR2 YFSETQ. The V and J ends lost 1 base and 5 bases respectively, with 10 bases between them. The CDR3 is 13 residues long.

The chain employs TRBV9 and TRBJ1-1; 7 positions match TRBD1. Unmatched junction bases numbered 6, after V lost 6 bases and J lost 4 bases. This CDR3 is 13 amino acids long. CDR1 is SGDLS, CDR2 YYNGEE, per germline. CDR3 coding DNA: TGTGCCAGCACCAGGGGGAGTGGCACTGAAGCTTTCTTT. This sequence encodes CASTRGSGTEAFF. The complete variable domain, with remaining parts taken from reference TRBV9 and TRBJ1-1, reads DSGVTQTPKHLITATGQRVTLRCSPRSGDLSVYWYQQSLDQGLQFLIQYYNGEERAKGNILERFSAQQFPDLHSELNLSSLELGDSALYFCASTRGSGTEAFFGQGTRLTVV.

This clonotype was recorded many times. CDR3 sequence reads: CASSLLGGDGYEQYF. CDR3 in DNA: TGTGCCAGCAGTTTGCTGGGAGGCGACGGGTACGAGCAGTACTTC. The rearrangement uses TRBV12-3 or TRBV12-4 and TRBJ2-7; possible D gene TRBD2, 6 bases. The CDR3 consists of 15 residues. V was trimmed by 3 bases and J by 4 bases, leaving 16 bases between them.

This clonotype was counted many times. The chain combines TRBV11-2 with TRBJ1-5; D call uncertain. This CDR3 contains 15 residues. Germline V CDR1 and CDR2: SGHAT, FQNNGV. Trimming pared 0 bases from V and 4 bases from J, leaving 10 bases between. CDR3: CASSLEGLGNQPQHF. CDR3 nucleotide sequence: TGTGCCAGCAGCTTAGAAGGTCTGGGTAATCAGCCCCAGCATTTT.

This clonotype was counted ten times or more. The chain combines TRBV20-1 with TRBJ2-6; 9 positions agree with TRBD1. V dropped 6 bases and J dropped 4; count of bases not matched to a gene: 7. This CDR3 contains 15 residues. From germline, CDR1 is DFQATT and CDR2 SNEGSKA (reference sequence). CDR3 loop: CSATQGAVGANVLTF. For the CDR3, the DNA is TGCAGTGCCACACAGGGGGCGGTGGGGGCCAACGTCCTGACTTTC.

Remarks on this clonotype: This may stem from a read error, because a much larger clone lies one nucleotide away. The genes are TRBV7-3 and TRBJ2-5; perhaps TRBD2 as D (6 bases). CDR1 and CDR2 (germline): SGHTA, FQGTGA. This CDR3 contains 13 residues. CDR3 DNA: TGTGCCAGCAGCCGGGGAGGCCAAGAGACCAAGTACTTC. This sequence encodes CASSRGGQETKYF.

This clonotype was counted at least ten times. This chain connects TRBV12-3 or TRBV12-4 to TRBJ1-2; tentatively, D is TRBD1 (5 bases). The V gene lost 5 bases and the J gene lost 6 bases, with 16 bases spanning the gap. The CDR3 has 14 amino acids. CDR3 loop: CASSTRGGLNGYTF. The CDR3 DNA sequence: TGTGCCAGCAGTACCCGTGGGGGACTGAATGGCTACACCTTC.

At least ten counts were recorded for this clonotype. The V and J genes are TRBV24-1 and TRBJ2-7; D unclear. Germline V gene lookup returns CDR1 KGHDR and CDR2 SFDVKD. Trimming stripped 1 base from V and 7 bases from J, with 25 bases between. The CDR3 spans 18 residues. CDR3 residues: CATSDFTWSRHVDLEQYF. The CDR3 nucleotides are TGTGCCACCAGTGATTTTACCTGGTCTAGGCACGTCGACTTAGAGCAGTACTTC.

This clonotype was counted ten times or more. The chain is built from TRBV6-2 or TRBV6-3 and TRBJ1-6; perhaps TRBD1 as D (5 bases). Per the germline V gene, CDR1 is MNHEY and CDR2 is SVGEGT. The length of the CDR3 is 12 residues. Trimming removed 7 bases at V and 7 bases at J, with 8 bases between. CDR3 residues: CASNSGNSPLHF. In DNA form, the CDR3 reads TGTGCCAGCAATTCAGGGAATTCACCCCTCCACTTT.

This clonotype was seen at least ten times. Here the CDR3 DNA reads TGTGCCACCAGGGACAGGGAGGAAGGTGGCTACACCTTC. The encoded protein is CATRDREEGGYTF. The chain employs TRBV6-1 and TRBJ1-2; TRBD1 agrees at 9 bases. The V gene's germline CDR1 is MNHNS and CDR2 SASEGT. J gave up 7 bases and V 10 bases, and 10 bases lay outside the gene matches. CDR3 length: 13 residues.

This clonotype was picked up one time. The chain couples TRBV29-1 to TRBJ2-1; 8 positions agree with TRBD2. With 2 bases clipped from V and 4 bases from J, the junction kept 4 bases outside the gene matches. The CDR3 covers 14 residues. The germline CDR1 and CDR2 sequences are SQVTM and ANQGSEA. The CDR3 loop is CSVEPGGPYNEQFF. In nucleotides, the CDR3 is TGCAGCGTTGAACCGGGGGGGCCATACAATGAGCAGTTCTTC.

This clonotype was seen repeatedly, ten times or more. V and J are TRBV6-4 and TRBJ1-1, with TRBD1 identical over 9 bases. The CDR3 totals 15 residues. V dropped 6 bases and J dropped 5; count of bases not matched to a gene: 10. Germline V gives CDR1 MRHNA, CDR2 SNTAGT. The CDR3 nucleotides read TGTGCCAGCAGCCCCACGGGGACAGGGTGGACTGAAGCTTTCTTT. Its protein is CASSPTGTGWTEAFF.

This clonotype appeared many times. The chain has TRBV6-5 and TRBJ1-1; D might be TRBD1 (6 bases). This CDR3 is built from 15 residues. Germline V gene sequence: CDR1 MNHEY, CDR2 SVGAGI. V was shortened by 6 bases and J by 0 bases, with 14 bases between the two germline ends. In nucleotides, the CDR3 is TGTGCCAGCAGAACTTTTACAGGGTTGAACACTGAAGCTTTCTTT. This encodes CASRTFTGLNTEAFF.

This clonotype was detected many times. This rearrangement joins TRBV20-1 to TRBJ2-5; D possibly uses TRBD1 or TRBD2 (5 bases each). Germline V gene lookup returns CDR1 DFQATT and CDR2 SNEGSKA (reference sequence). V lost 3 bases and J 5 bases, leaving 10 bases between the germline ends. The CDR3 sequence is 12 residues long. Here the CDR3 reads CSASGARETQYF. The CDR3 DNA reads TGCAGTGCTAGCGGGGCGCGCGAGACCCAGTACTTC.